This T cell receptor beta chain was identified in a study of blood T cell repertoires in COVID-19 (dated by TCRdb to the early 2020s). At the level of the whole study: Collaborator samples came from the United States, Italy and Spain and covered acute and convalescent phases of COVID-19. The prospective study material was composed of cDNA or gDNA derived from T cells, B-cell-depleted T cells, or PBMCs. The dataset comprised deeply sampled blood TCRbeta repertoires from subjects exposed to, actively infected with, or recovered from COVID-19. The repertoires were made available in a free public database intended to serve as a resource for research on the immune response to SARS-CoV-2. The samples were drawn from two sources: the first 160 participants of the ongoing ImmuneRACE study, and 1,254 subjects contributed by 6 global collaborators. Nearly every sample came with metadata listing a de-identified subject ID, COVID-19 status, age in years and sex. Where HLA class I and class II types were available, the types were taken from metadata supplied by the sample provider, not from assay-based typing.

General study outcomes and caveats: Clinical and demographic metadata were provided uncurated, with the amount varying by source and participant.

Each collaborating institution followed its own protocols to collect whole blood in K2EDTA tubes. For TCRbeta analysis, collaborator samples were shipped as frozen whole blood, as isolated PBMCs, or as DNA extracted from either sample type. Concerning this clone itself: Its antigen remains unidentified. No clone much larger than this one lies a single base away; base qualities are absent.

V lost 1 base and J lost 7 bases, and the count of bases not matched to a germline gene is 8. Taken from cysteine to phenylalanine, the CDR3 has 16 residues. Just the 48-base CDR3 DNA is kept, in frame starting at base 1. CDR1 and CDR2 are read off the germline V gene as LGHNA and YNFKEQ. The immunoSEQ Assay, a bias-controlled multiplex PCR, was used to amplify TCRbeta CDR3 regions from genomic DNA. The paper's processing steps were these. Nucleated cell counts per sample were estimated from amplification of reference gene primers within the assay. Sequence reads were collapsed and filtered to measure the absolute abundance of every unique TCRbeta CDR3 rearrangement. For each sample, productive Simpson clonality was calculated by taking the square root of Simpson's diversity index across productive rearrangements. The table comes from immuneACCESS by way of TCRdb, which keeps in-frame sequences with V and J called. Part of the clones is missing from these tables; in studies checked, under half for an unresolved V gene and the rest for unknown reasons. The D gene and trimming were derived from the DNA, and the V and J assignments and clone size from that table. The sample has just under 65,000 clones on record, approximately 82% of them singletons. The ten largest clones represent 6.3% of the sample.

The chain joins TRBV4-2 to TRBJ2-7; 12 bases in the middle match TRBD2. The receptor's source is a human donor in a cohort sampled during active COVID-19. Sequenced sample: peripheral blood. DNA sequence: TGTGCCAGCAGCCAAGTGGCCATACTAGCGGGGGGTGAGCAGTACTTC. Its protein reads: CASSQVAILAGGEQYF.